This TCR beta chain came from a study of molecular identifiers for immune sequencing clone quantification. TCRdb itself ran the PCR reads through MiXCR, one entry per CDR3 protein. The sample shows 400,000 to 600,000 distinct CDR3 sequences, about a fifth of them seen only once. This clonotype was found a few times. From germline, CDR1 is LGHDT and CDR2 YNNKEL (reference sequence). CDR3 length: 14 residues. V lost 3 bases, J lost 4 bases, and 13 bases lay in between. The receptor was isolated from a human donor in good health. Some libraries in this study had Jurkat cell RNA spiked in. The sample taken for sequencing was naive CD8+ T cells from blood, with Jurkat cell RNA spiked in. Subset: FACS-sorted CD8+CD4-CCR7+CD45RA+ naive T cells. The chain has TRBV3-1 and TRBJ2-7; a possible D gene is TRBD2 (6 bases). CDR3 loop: CASSQSAREYEQYF. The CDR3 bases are TGTGCCAGCAGCCAGTCCGCACGGGAGTACGAGCAGTACTTC.